This TCR beta chain is from a study of T cells in localized non-small cell lung cancer. Study-wide results and caveats: Uninvolved adjacent lung had the highest recorded T cell clonality, with tumor below it.

The repertoire was sequenced with immunoSEQ multiplex PCR; TCRdb's copy has only in-frame clones and lacks some. This table has 24,000 or so clones, roughly 90% appearing once. With regard to this clone: Its matching antigen is unknown.

The germline V and J ends were trimmed by 0 bases and 5 bases, with 13 bases remaining between them. Germline CDR1 MNHNS, CDR2 SASEGT. The CDR3 is made up of 15 amino acids. The material was peripheral blood, obtained before any cancer treatment. V is TRBV6-1 and J is TRBJ1-1; D gene uncertain. This sequence was found in a female donor over 55 with stage I lung adenocarcinoma. The CDR3: CASSEAKTWRTEAFF. The CDR3 region has the DNA TGTGCCAGCAGTGAAGCGAAAACTTGGAGGACTGAAGCTTTCTTT.